What follows are 10 T cell receptor beta chains derived from one specimen sequenced in a study of response to subunit inactivated influenza vaccine. TCRdb called the RT-PCR reads again in MiXCR, with one record for every CDR3 protein. Here the sample spans 500,000 to 550,000 distinct CDR3 sequences, about 7.6% being singletons. Sequencing used PBMCs from blood, obtained 23 to 25 months after vaccination. These receptors originate from a man aged 45 to 75 who received an inactivated influenza vaccine.

This clonotype was found a few times. The chain links TRBV7-4 to TRBJ2-4; D unresolved. CDR3 length: 17 residues. The germline V gene encodes CDR1 SGHVT and CDR2 SQSDAQ. V lost 0 bases to trimming and J lost 0 bases, with 12 bases between them. CDR3 residues: CASSLARSPLAKNIQYF. CDR3 sequence (DNA): TGTGCCAGCAGCTTAGCGCGGTCCCCTCTAGCCAAAAACATTCAGTACTTC.

The chain uses TRBV4-3 and TRBJ2-2; D perhaps matches TRBD2 (6 bases). In germline, CDR1 is LGHNA, CDR2 YSLEER. The V end was cut by 0 bases, the J end by 7 bases, with 9 bases between. The CDR3 length is 14 residues. CDR3 sequence: CASSQDRGNGELFF. CDR3 DNA: TGCGCCAGCAGCCAAGATCGGGGGAACGGGGAGCTGTTTTTT.

This clonotype was found a few times. V gene TRBV3-1 combines with J gene TRBJ2-2; 9 nucleotides agree with TRBD2. The CDR3 contains 16 residues. In germline, CDR1 is LGHDT, CDR2 YNNKEL (reference sequence). The junction had 4 bases not matched to a gene; V was cut back by 0 bases and J by 5 bases. CDR3 sequence (DNA): TGTGCCAGCAGCCAAGATAGCGGGAGTTGGACCGGGGAGCTGTTTTTT. This codes for CASSQDSGSWTGELFF.

The sample holds many counts of this clonotype. CDR3 residues: CASSGSPQETQYF. The DNA of the CDR3 is TGTGCCAGCAGCGGAAGTCCTCAAGAGACCCAGTACTTC. V usage is TRBV11-3 and J usage is TRBJ2-5, with D uncertain. The CDR3 runs to 13 residues. V was clipped by 5 bases and J by 2 bases, with 9 bases between them. The germline V gene encodes CDR1 SGHNT and CDR2 YENEEA. Together with reference TRBV11-3 and TRBJ2-5, the CDR3 gives the full variable domain: EAGVVQSPRYKIIEKKQPVAFWCNPISGHNTLYWYLQNLGQGPELLIRYENEEAVDDSQLPKDRFSAERLKGVDSTLKIQPAELGDSAVYLCASSGSPQETQYFGPGTRLLVL.

This clonotype has just a few counts. This CDR3 is CASSSGVGVLVEQYF. In DNA form, the CDR3 reads TGTGCCAGCAGCTCTGGTGTCGGGGTTCTCGTCGAGCAGTACTTC. The V call is TRBV5-6, the J call TRBJ2-7, with D possibly TRBD2 on 5 matching bases. The CDR3 has 15 residues. Germline loops: CDR1 SGHDT, CDR2 YYEEEE. Trimming removed 3 bases at V and 6 bases at J, with 19 bases between.

The rearrangement uses TRBV4-3 and TRBJ2-1; 7 bases agree with TRBD2. The CDR3 totals 16 residues. CDR1 is LGHNA, CDR2 YSLEER, per germline. V lost 0 bases to trimming and J lost 8 bases; unmatched junction nucleotides: 10. The CDR3 coding sequence is TGCGCCAGCAGCCAAGATGGAGGCGGGAGAGGCGATGAGCAGTTCTTC. It is translated as CASSQDGGGRGDEQFF.

This clonotype has more than one count but fewer than ten. This sequence joins TRBV15 and TRBJ2-2; the D is unclear. Per germline, CDR1 LNHNV and CDR2 YYDKDF (reference sequence). V was pared by 1 base and J by 2 bases, with 11 bases between. CDR3 size: 16 residues. The DNA of the CDR3 is TGTGCCACCAGCAGAGTTCGACCTCCAAACACCGGGGAGCTGTTTTTT. Its translation: CATSRVRPPNTGELFF.

This clonotype was counted between two and nine times. CDR3 sequence (DNA): TGTGCCAGCAGCTCGACGGACAGGTATGCTGAAGCTTTCTTT. Its translation is CASSSTDRYAEAFF. The rearrangement joins TRBV6-1 to TRBJ1-1, with 7 bases identical to TRBD1. There are 14 residues in the CDR3. V was clipped by 6 bases and J by 6 bases; unmatched bases: 10. From germline, CDR1 is MNHNS and CDR2 SASEGT.

This clonotype was observed a few times. The chain uses TRBV20-1 and TRBJ2-5; 9 bases align to TRBD2. J gave up 5 bases and V 6 bases, and 10 bases lay outside the gene matches. CDR1 and CDR2 from the germline V gene are DFQATT and SNEGSKA (reference sequence). This CDR3 comprises 14 residues. CDR3 coding DNA: TGCAGTGCCATAGGGCGGGAGGGGGCTGAGACCCAGTACTTC. This codes for CSAIGREGAETQYF.

The table lists this clonotype with many counts. The chain has TRBV12-3 or TRBV12-4 and TRBJ1-5; D call uncertain. The CDR3 is made up of 15 amino acids. V was clipped by 4 bases and J by 1 base, with 11 bases between them. CDR3 sequence: CASSSPTISNQPQHF. In DNA, the CDR3 is TGTGCCAGCAGTTCCCCGACAATCAGCAATCAGCCCCAGCATTTT.